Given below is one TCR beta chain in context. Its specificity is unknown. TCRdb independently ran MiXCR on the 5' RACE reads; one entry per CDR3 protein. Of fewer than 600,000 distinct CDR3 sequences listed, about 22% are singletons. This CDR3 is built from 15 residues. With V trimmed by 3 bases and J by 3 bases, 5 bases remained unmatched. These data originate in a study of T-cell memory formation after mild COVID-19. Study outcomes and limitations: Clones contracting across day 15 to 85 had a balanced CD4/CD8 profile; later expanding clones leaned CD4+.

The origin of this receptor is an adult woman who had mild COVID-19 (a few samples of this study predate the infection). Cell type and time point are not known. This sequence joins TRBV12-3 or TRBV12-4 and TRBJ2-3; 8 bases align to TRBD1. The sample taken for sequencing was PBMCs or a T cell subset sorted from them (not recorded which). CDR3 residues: CASSFRQGKTDTQYF. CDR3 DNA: TGTGCCAGCAGTTTCCGACAGGGGAAGACAGATACGCAGTATTTT.